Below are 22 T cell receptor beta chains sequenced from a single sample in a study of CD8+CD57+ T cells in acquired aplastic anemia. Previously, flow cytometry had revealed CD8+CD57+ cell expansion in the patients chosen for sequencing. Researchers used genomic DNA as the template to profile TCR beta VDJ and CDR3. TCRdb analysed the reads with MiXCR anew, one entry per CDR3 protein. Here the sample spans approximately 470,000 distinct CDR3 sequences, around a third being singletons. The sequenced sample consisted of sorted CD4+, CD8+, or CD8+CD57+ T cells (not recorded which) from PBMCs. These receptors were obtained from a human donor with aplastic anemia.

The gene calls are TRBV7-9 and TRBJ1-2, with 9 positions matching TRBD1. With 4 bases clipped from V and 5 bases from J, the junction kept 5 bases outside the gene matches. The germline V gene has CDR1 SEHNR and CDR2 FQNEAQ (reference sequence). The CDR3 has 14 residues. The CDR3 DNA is TGTGCCAGCAGCTATCCCGGGACAGGGTATGGCTACACCTTC. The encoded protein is CASSYPGTGYGYTF.

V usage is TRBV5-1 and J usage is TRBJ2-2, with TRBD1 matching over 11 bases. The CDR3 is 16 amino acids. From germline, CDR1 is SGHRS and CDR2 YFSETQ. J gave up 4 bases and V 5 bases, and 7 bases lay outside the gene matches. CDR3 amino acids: CASRDPGQGVTGELFF. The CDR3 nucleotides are TGCGCCAGCAGGGATCCGGGACAGGGGGTCACCGGGGAGCTGTTTTTT.

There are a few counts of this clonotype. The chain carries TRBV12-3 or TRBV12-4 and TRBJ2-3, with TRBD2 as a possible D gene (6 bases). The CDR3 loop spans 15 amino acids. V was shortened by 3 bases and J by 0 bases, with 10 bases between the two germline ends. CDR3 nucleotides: TGTGCCAGCAGTTTGGGGGGAAGGAGCACAGATACGCAGTATTTT. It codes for CASSLGGRSTDTQYF.

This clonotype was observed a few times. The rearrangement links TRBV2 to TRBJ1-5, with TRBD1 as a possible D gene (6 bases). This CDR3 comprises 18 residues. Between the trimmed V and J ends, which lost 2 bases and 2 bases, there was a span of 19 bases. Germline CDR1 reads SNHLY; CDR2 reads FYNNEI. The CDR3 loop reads CASSETGIMAGGNQPQHF. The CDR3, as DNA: TGTGCCAGCAGTGAAACAGGGATTATGGCTGGAGGCAATCAGCCCCAGCATTTT.

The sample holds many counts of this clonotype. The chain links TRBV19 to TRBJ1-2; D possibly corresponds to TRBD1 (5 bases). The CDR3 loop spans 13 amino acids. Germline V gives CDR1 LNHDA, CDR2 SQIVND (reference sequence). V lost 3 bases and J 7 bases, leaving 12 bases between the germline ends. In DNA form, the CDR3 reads TGTGCCAGTAGTATGGGGACGGGGCTTGGCTACACCTTC. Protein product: CASSMGTGLGYTF.

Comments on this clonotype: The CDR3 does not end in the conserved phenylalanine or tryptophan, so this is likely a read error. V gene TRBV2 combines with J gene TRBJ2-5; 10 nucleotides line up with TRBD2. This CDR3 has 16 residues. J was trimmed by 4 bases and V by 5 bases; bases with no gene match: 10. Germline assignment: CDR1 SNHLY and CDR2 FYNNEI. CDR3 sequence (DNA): TGTGCCAGCAGTAGGGCGGCAGCGGGAGGGGGAGAGACCCAGTACTCC. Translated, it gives CASSRAAAGGGETQYS.

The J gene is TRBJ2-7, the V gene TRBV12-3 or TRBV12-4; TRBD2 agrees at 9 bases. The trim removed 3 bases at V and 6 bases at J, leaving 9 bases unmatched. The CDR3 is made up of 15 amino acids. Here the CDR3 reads CASSFFQRGVGEQYF. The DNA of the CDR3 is TGTGCCAGCAGTTTCTTCCAGCGGGGGGTTGGCGAGCAGTACTTC.

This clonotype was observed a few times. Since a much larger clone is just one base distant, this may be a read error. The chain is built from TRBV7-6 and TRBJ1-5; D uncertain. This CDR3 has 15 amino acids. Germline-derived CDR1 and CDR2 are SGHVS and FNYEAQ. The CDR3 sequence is CASSPGMYSNRPQHF. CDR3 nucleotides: TGTGCCAGCAGTCCGGGGATGTATAGCAATCGGCCCCAGCATTTT.

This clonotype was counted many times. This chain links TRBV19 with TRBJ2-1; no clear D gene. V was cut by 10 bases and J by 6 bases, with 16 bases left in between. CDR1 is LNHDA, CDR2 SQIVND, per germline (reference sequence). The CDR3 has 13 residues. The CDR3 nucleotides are TGTGCCACCAATTACCCCACTATCAATGAGCAGTTCTTC. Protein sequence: CATNYPTINEQFF. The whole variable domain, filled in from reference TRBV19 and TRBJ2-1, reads DGGITQSPKYLFRKEGQNVTLSCEQNLNHDAMYWYRQDPGQGLRLIYYSQIVNDFQKGDIAEGYSVSREKKESFPLTVTSAQKNPTAFYLCATNYPTINEQFFGPGTRLTVL.

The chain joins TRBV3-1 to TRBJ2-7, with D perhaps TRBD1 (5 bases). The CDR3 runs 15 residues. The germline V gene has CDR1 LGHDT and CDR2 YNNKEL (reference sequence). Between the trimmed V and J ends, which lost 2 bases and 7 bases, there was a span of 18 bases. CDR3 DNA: TGTGCCAGCAGCCAACAAACAGGTATCCTAGGAGAGCAGTACTTC. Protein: CASSQQTGILGEQYF.

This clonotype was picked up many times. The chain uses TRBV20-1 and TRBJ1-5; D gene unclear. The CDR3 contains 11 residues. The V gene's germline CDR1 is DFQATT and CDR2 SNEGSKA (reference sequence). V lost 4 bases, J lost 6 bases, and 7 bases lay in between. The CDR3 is CSATQSQPQHF. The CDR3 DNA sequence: TGCAGTGCTACCCAGAGTCAGCCCCAGCATTTT.

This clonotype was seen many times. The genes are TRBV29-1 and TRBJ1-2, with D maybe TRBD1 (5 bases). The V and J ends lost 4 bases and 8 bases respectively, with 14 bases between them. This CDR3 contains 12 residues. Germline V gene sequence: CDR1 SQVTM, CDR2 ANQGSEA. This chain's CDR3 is CSVALSGTGYTF. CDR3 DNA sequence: TGCAGCGTTGCTCTCTCAGGGACCGGCTACACCTTC.

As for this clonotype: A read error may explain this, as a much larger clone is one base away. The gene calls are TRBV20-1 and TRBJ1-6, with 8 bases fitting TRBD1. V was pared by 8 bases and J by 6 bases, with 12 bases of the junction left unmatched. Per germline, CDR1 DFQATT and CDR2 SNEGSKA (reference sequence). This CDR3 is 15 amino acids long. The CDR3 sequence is CSPWGQVKSNSPLHF. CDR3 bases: TGCAGTCCTTGGGGACAGGTGAAGTCTAATTCACCCCTCCACTTT.

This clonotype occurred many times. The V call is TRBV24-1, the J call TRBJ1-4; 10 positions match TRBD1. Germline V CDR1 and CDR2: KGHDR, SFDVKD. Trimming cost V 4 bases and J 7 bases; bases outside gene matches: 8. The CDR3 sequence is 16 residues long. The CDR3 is CATSEAGTGAPEKLFF. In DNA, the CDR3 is TGTGCCACCAGTGAAGCCGGGACAGGGGCCCCTGAAAAACTGTTTTTT.

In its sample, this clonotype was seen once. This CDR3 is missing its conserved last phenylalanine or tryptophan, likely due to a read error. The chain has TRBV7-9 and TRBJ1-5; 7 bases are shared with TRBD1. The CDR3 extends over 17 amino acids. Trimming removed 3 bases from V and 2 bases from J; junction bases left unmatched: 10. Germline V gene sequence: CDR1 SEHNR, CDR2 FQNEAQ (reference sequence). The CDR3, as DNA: TGTGCCAGCAGCTTTCACAGGGGAATGGATGGCAATCAGCCCCAGCATCTT. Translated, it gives CASSFHRGMDGNQPQHL.

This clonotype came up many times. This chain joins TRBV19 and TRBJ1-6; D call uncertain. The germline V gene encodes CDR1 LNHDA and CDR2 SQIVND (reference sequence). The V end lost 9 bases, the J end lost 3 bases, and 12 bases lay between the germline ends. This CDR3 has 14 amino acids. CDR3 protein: CASARENYNSPLHF. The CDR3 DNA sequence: TGTGCCAGCGCCCGGGAGAACTATAATTCACCCCTCCACTTT.

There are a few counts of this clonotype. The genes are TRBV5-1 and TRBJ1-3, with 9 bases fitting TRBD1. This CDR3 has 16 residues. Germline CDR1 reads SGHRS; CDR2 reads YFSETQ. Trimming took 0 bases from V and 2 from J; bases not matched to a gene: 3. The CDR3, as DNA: TGCGCCAGCAGCTTGGGAGGGACAGGGCCTGGAAACACCATATATTTT. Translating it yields CASSLGGTGPGNTIYF.

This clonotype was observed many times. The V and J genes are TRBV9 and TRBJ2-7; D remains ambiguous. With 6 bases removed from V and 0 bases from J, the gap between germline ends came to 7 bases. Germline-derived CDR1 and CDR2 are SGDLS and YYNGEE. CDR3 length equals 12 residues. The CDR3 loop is CASNSSSYEQYF. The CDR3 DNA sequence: TGTGCCAGCAACTCGAGCTCCTACGAGCAGTACTTC.

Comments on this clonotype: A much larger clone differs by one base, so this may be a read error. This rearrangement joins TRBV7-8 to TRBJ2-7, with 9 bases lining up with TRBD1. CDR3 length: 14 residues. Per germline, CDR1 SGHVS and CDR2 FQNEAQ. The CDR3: CACSLQGADYEQYF. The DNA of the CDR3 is TGTGCCTGCAGCTTACAGGGGGCTGACTACGAGCAGTACTTC.

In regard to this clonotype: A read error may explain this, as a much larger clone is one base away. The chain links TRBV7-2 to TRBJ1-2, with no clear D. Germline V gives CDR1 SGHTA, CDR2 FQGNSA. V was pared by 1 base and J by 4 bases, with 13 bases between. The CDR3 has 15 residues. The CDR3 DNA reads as TGTGCCAGCAGCTTAGGTCAGAATTCTCGCTATGGCTACACCTTC. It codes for CASSLGQNSRYGYTF.

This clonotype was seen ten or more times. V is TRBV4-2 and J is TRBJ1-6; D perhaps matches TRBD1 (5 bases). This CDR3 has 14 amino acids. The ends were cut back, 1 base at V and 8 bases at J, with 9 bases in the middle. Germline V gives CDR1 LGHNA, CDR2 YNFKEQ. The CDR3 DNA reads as TGTGCCAGCAGCCAAGTCGGGGGGGATTCACCCCTCCACTTT. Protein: CASSQVGGDSPLHF.

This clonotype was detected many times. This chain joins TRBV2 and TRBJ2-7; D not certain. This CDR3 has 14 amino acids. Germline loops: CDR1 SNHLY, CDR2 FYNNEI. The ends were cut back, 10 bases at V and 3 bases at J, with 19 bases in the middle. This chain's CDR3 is CATRFVINDYEQYF. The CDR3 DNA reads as TGTGCCACCCGGTTTGTGATTAATGACTACGAGCAGTACTTC.